The clone carrying this TCR beta chain was seen at least ten times. What it binds is unknown. The source of the sample is a study of spatial heterogeneity in lung cancer. Study-level points and caveats: Coverage of tumor T cells was estimated at approximately 7% for alpha chains and approximately 12% for beta chains. Counts that tracked tumor mutation counts were those of expanded intratumoral alpha and beta TCRs.

V shed 8 bases, J shed 3 bases, and the junction held 3 bases outside the gene matches. This CDR3 region has 12 residues. The V gene's germline CDR1 is SEHNR and CDR2 FQNEAQ (reference sequence). Time point noted: sample taken at primary tumor resection. The cohort: 70 to 75 early-stage, untreated non-small cell lung cancer patients. No cells were sorted before sequencing. The whole RNA sequenced was extracted from tumor, nontumor lung or frozen PBMC. TCRdb itself ran the 5' RACE reads through MiXCR, one entry per CDR3 protein. The data contain 11,000 to 15,000 distinct CDR3 sequences, around 4.7% of them singletons.

Material: lung tumor tissue, obtained at surgery. This TCR was sampled from a female donor with early-stage non-small cell lung cancer. J is TRBJ1-1 and V is TRBV7-9; TRBD1 matches 7 bases. CDR3 residues: CASLRGDTEAFF. CDR3 nucleotides: TGTGCCAGCCTCAGGGGGGACACTGAAGCTTTCTTT. Filled out from reference TRBV7-9 and TRBJ1-1, the complete variable domain reads DTGVSQNPRHKITKRGQNVTFRCDPISEHNRLYWYRQTLGQGPEFLTYFQNEAQLEKSRLLSDRFSAERPKGSFSTLEIQRTEQGDSAMYLCASLRGDTEAFFGQGTRLTVV.